This TCR beta chain derives from a study of T cells after yellow fever vaccination. Findings of the study overall: Among primary-vaccination clones, most reappeared after the booster, at roughly 96% for CD4 and 85% to 90% for CD8. It was a small share of clonotypes that appeared in both CD4 and CD8 compartments.

In TCRdb, the 5' RACE reads were re-called with MiXCR into one record per CDR3 protein. The sample has approximately 240,000 distinct CDR3 sequences, roughly 3.5% seen once. In this sample, this clonotype turned up many times. Its antigen is as yet unknown. Germline lookup yields CDR1 MNHNY and CDR2 SVGAGI (reference sequence). Trimming took off 6 bases at V and 0 bases at J, with 7 bases between the two ends. The CDR3 extends over 13 amino acids. The chain is built from TRBV6-6 and TRBJ2-3; D ambiguous. This TCR derives from a man between 18 and 29 years old who received the YFV17D yellow fever vaccine. Sequencing was performed on PBMCs, taken 15 days after the yellow fever booster vaccination. The CDR3 DNA reads TGTGCCAGCAGAATCCCAAGCACAGATACGCAGTATTTT. Residues: CASRIPSTDTQYF.